The source of this T cell receptor beta chain is a study of blood T cell repertoires in COVID-19. Study summary: COVID-19 samples from acute and convalescent phases originated in the United States, Italy and Spain. T cells, B-cell-depleted T cells, or PBMCs supplied cDNA or gDNA.

Original data processing: Amplification of reference gene primers provided the estimated nucleated cell counts. Sequenced by immunoSEQ multiplex PCR; TCRdb stores in-frame clones only, minus some. V, J and clone size reflect that table, while D and trimming were determined from the DNA. The sample consists of 200,000 to 300,000 clones, 86% of them appearing once. The count of this clone is one. CDR3 length: 13 residues. V was shortened by 4 bases and J by 3 bases, with 10 bases between the two germline ends. The germline gives CDR1 SNHLY, CDR2 FYNNEI. This receptor was identified in a woman in her thirties who had recovered from COVID-19. The sequencing sample was made of peripheral blood. The genes are TRBV2 and TRBJ2-7, with D possibly TRBD2 on 6 matching bases. CDR3 residues: CASSGGLLYEQYF. The CDR3, as DNA: TGTGCCAGCAGTGGGGGACTGCTCTACGAGCAGTACTTC.